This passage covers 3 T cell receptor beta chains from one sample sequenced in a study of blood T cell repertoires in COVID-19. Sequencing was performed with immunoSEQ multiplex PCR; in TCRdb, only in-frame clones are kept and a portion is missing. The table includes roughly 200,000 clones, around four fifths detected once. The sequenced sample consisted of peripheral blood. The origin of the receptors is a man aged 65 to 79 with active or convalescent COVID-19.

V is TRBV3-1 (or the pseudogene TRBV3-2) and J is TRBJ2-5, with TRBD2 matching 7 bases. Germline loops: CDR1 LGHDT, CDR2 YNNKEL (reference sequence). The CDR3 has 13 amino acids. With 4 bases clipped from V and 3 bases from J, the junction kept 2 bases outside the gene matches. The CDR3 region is CASSLGTKETQYF. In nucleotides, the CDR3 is TGTGCCAGCAGCCTAGGGACTAAAGAGACCCAGTACTTC.

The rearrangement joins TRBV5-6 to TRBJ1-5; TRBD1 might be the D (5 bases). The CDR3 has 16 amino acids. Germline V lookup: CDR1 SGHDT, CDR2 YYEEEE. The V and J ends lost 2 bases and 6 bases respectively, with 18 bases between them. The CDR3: CASSLQSRGNSQPQHF. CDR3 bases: TGTGCCAGCAGCTTACAGTCAAGGGGTAATAGTCAGCCCCAGCATTTT.

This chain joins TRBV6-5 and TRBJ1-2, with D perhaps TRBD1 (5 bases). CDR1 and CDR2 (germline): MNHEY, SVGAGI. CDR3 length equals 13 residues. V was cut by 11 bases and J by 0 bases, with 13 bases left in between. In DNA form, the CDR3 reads TGTGCCTCTAAGGCAGGGTCTAACTATGGCTACACCTTC. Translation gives CASKAGSNYGYTF.